The sequence of this TCR beta chain was determined in a study of Graves' ophthalmopathy and Graves' hyperthyroidism. The authors amplified TCR beta CDR3 regions from RNA transcripts. HTBI primers served in a first-round RT-PCR, which a second-round multiplex PCR followed. TCRdb fed the multiplex PCR reads into MiXCR, producing one record per CDR3 protein. Here the sample spans 150,000 to 200,000 distinct CDR3 sequences, approximately 40% being singletons. CAS ≥3, NOSPECS ≥4, moderate-to-severe activity and duration under 3 months marked donors with ophthalmopathy. Ineligible for inclusion were patients with other autoimmune diseases, uncontrolled infections, pregnancy or lactation. This clonotype appeared many times. The germline gives CDR1 SGHVS, CDR2 FNYEAQ. The CDR3 has 17 amino acids. J gave up 4 bases and V 1 base, and 8 bases lay outside the gene matches.

The gene calls are TRBV7-6 and TRBJ2-5; 11 bases fit TRBD2. The specimen was peripheral blood. The TCR sequence derives from a woman in her forties with Graves' ophthalmopathy. In DNA, the CDR3 is TGTGCCAGCAGCTTAGGCGCAACTAGCGGGGGAGGAGAGACCCAGTACTTC. Protein sequence: CASSLGATSGGGETQYF.